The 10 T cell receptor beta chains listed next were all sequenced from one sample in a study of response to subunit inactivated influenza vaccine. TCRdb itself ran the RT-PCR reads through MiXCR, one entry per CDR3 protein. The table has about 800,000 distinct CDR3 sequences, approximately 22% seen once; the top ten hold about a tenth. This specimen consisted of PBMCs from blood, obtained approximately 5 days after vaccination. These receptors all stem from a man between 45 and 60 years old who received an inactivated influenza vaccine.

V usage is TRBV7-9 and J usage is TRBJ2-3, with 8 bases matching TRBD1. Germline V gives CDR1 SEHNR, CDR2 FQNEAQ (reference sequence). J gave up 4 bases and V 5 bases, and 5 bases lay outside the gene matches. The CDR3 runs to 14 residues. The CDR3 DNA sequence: TGTGCCAGCAGCGTCCCAGGGGGCTCAGATACGCAGTATTTT. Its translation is CASSVPGGSDTQYF.

The CDR3 sequence: CASSLGASSGANVLTF. CDR3 coding DNA: TGTGCCAGCAGCTTGGGAGCTAGCTCTGGGGCCAACGTCCTGACTTTC. The V and J genes are TRBV9 and TRBJ2-6; maybe TRBD2 (5 bases). Germline V gives CDR1 SGDLS, CDR2 YYNGEE. The CDR3 is 16 residues long. V was shortened by 4 bases and J by 0 bases, with 11 bases between the two germline ends.

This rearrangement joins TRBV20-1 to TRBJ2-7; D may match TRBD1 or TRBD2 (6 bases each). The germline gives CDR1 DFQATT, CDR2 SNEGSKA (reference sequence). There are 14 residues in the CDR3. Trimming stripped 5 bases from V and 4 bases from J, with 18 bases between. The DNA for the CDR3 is TGCAGTGCTCGAGGGGGGATCCCGTTTTACGAGCAGTACTTC. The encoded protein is CSARGGIPFYEQYF.

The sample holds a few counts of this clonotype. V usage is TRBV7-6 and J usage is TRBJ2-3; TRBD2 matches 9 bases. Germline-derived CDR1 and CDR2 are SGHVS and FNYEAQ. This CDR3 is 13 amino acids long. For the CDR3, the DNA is TGTGCTACCGGGACTAGCATTACAGATACGCAGTATTTT. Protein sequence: CATGTSITDTQYF.

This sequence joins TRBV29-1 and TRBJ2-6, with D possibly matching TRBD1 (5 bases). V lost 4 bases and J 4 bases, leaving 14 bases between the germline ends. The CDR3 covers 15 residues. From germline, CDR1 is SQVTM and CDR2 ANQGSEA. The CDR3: CSVGGLGSGANVLTF. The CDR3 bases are TGCAGCGTTGGGGGCTTAGGCTCCGGGGCCAACGTCCTGACTTTC. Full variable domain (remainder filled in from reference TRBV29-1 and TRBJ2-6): SAVISQKPSRDICQRGTSLTIQCQVDSQVTMMFWYRQQPGQSLTLIATANQGSEATYESGFVIDKFPISRPNLTFSTLTVSNMSPEDSSIYLCSVGGLGSGANVLTFGAGSRLTVL.

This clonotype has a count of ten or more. CDR3: CSAPGPSANYGYTF. DNA for the CDR3: TGCAGCGCCCCTGGACCCTCTGCTAACTATGGCTACACCTTC. The chain links TRBV29-1 to TRBJ1-2; no reliable D call. Between the trimmed V and J ends, which lost 7 bases and 0 bases, there was a span of 15 bases. This CDR3 is 14 amino acids long. Germline V gene data show CDR1 as SQVTM and CDR2 as ANQGSEA.

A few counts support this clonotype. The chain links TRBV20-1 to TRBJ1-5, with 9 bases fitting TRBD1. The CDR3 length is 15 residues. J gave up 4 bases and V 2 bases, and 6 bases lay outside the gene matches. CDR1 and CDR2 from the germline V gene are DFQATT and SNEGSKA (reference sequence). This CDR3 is CSARRDRVMNQPQHF. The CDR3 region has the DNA TGCAGTGCTAGAAGGGACAGGGTGATGAATCAGCCCCAGCATTTT.

DNA for the CDR3: TGTGCCACCAGTGATCCCACAGGGGGAGATACGCAGTATTTT. Residues: CATSDPTGGDTQYF. The chain links TRBV24-1 to TRBJ2-3, with 8 bases aligning to TRBD1. V lost 3 bases and J lost 5; bases outside the gene matches: 3. Germline V gene sequence: CDR1 KGHDR, CDR2 SFDVKD. The CDR3 is made up of 14 amino acids.

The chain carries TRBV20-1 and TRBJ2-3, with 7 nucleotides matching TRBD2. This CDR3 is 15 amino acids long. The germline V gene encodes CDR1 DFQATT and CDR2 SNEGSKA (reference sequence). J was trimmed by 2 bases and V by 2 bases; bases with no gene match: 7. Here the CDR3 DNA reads TGCAGTGCTAGAATGTCTAGCGGATTCACAGATACGCAGTATTTT. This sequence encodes CSARMSSGFTDTQYF.

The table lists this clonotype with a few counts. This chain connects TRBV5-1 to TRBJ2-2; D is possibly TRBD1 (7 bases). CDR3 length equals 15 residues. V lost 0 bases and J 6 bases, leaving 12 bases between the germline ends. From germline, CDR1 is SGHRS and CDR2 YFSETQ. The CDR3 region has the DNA TGCGCCAGCAGCTTGGGAGACAGGGACTCCGGGGAGCTGTTTTTT. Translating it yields CASSLGDRDSGELFF.